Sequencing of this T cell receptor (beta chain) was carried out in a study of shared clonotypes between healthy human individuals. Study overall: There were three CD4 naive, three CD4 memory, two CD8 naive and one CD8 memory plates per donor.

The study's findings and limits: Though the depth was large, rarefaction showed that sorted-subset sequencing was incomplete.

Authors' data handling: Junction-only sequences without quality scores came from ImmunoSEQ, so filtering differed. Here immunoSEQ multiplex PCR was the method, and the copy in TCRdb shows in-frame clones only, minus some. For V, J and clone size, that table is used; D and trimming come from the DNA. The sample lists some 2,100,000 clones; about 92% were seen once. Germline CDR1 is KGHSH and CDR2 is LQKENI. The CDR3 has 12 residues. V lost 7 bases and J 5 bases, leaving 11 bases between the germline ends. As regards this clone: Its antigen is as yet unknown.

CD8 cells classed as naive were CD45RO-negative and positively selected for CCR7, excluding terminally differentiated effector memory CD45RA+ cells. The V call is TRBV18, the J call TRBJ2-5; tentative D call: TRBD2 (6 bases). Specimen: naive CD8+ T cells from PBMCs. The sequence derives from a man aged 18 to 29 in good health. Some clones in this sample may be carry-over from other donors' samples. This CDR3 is CASFGGGETQYF. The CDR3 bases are TGTGCCAGCTTCGGGGGAGGCGAGACCCAGTACTTC. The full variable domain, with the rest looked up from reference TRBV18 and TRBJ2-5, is NAGVMQNPRHLVRRRGQEARLRCSPMKGHSHVYWYRQLPEEGLKFMVYLQKENIIDESGMPKERFSAEFPKEGPSILRIQQVVRGDSAAYFCASFGGGETQYFGPGTRLLVL.